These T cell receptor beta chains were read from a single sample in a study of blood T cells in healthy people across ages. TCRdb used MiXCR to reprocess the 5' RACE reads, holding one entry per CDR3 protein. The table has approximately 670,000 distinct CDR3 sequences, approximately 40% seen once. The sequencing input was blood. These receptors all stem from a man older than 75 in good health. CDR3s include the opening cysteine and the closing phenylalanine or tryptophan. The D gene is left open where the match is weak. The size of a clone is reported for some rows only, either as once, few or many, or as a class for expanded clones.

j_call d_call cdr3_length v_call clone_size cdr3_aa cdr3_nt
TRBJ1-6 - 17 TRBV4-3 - CASSQDPDSGWLLPLHF TGCGCCAGCAGCCAAGATCCGGACTCAGGGTGGCTTTTACCCCTCCACTTT
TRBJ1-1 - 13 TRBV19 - CASSMRAGPEAFF TGTGCCAGTAGTATGAGGGCCGGGCCTGAAGCTTTCTTT
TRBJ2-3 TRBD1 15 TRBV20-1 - CSARPRDRVTDTQYF TGCAGTGCTAGACCACGGGACAGGGTCACAGATACGCAGTATTTT
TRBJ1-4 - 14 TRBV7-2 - CASTHDLANEKLFF TGTGCCAGCACCCACGACTTGGCTAATGAAAAACTGTTTTTT
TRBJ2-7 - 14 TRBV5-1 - CASSDGTRGSEQYF TGCGCCAGCAGTGACGGGACCAGGGGTTCCGAGCAGTACTTC
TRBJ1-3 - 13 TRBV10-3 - CAIRDSSGNTIYF TGTGCCATCAGGGACAGCTCTGGAAACACCATATATTTT
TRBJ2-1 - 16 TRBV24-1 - CATSDQLRGTYNGQFF TGTGCCACCAGTGACCAACTCCGGGGCACTTACAATGGGCAGTTCTTC
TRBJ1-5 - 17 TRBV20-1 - CSARGGRGTRGNQPQHF TGCAGTGCTAGAGGGGGGAGGGGGACCCGAGGAAATCAGCCCCAGCATTTT
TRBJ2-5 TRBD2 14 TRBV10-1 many CASSAGGNQETQYF TGCGCCAGCAGTGCGGGGGGGAACCAAGAGACCCAGTACTTC
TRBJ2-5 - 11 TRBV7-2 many CASSLMETQYF TGTGCCAGCAGCCTCATGGAGACCCAGTACTTC
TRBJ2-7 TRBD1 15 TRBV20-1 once CSARPQDRFLYEQYF TGCAGTGCTAGACCCCAGGACAGGTTTCTCTACGAGCAGTACTTC
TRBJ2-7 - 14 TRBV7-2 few CASSLGRSNYEQYF TGTGCCAGCAGCTTAGGGCGGAGTAACTACGAGCAGTACTTC
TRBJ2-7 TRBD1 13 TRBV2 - CASSESRTGQQYF TGTGCCAGCAGTGAATCCCGGACAGGGCAGCAGTACTTC
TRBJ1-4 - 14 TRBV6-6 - CASTSGQRNEKLFF TGTGCCAGCACTTCCGGACAGCGTAATGAAAAACTGTTTTTT
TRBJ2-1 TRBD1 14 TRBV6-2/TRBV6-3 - CASSYWQGAGEQFF TGTGCCAGCAGTTACTGGCAGGGGGCAGGTGAGCAGTTCTTC
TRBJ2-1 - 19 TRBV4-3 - CASSQETQGLLVAYNEQFF TGCGCCAGCAGCCAAGAGACGCAGGGATTGCTGGTGGCTTACAATGAGCAGTTCTTC
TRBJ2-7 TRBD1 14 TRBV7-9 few CASSFRTGYYEQYF TGTGCCAGCAGCTTTCGGACAGGATACTACGAGCAGTACTTC
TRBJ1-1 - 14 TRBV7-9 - CASSLNHRATEAFF TGTGCCAGCAGCTTAAATCACAGGGCCACTGAAGCTTTCTTT
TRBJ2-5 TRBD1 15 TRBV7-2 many CASSLARTGQETQYF TGTGCCAGCAGCTTAGCTCGGACAGGGCAAGAGACCCAGTACTTC
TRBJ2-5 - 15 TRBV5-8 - CASSWGGGVQETQYF TGTGCCAGCAGCTGGGGAGGGGGTGTTCAAGAGACCCAGTACTTC
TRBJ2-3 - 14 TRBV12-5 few CASTGIGGTDTQYF TGTGCTAGTACGGGAATTGGCGGCACAGATACGCAGTATTTT
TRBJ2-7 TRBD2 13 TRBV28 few CASSSGLVYEQYF TGTGCCAGCAGTTCGGGACTAGTCTACGAGCAGTACTTC
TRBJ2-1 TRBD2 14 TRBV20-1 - CSAPTSGYYNEQFF TGCAGTGCCCCGACTAGCGGTTATTACAATGAGCAGTTCTTC
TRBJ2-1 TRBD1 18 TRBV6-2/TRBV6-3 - CASSYWTGTGLLYNEQFF TGTGCCAGCAGTTACTGGACCGGGACAGGGCTCCTTTACAATGAGCAGTTCTTC
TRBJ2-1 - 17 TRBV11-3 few CASSLFSDRDRPGEQFF TGTGCCAGCAGCTTATTCTCGGACAGAGACCGCCCCGGTGAGCAGTTCTTC
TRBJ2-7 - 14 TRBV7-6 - CASSSSAGFDEQYF TGTGCCAGCAGCTCCTCGGCAGGTTTCGATGAGCAGTACTTC
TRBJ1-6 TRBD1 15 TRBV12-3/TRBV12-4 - CASSPRTGGLSPLHF TGTGCCAGCAGTCCCCGGACAGGGGGCTTGTCACCCCTCCACTTT
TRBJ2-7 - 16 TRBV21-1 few CASILGIQHGAYEQYF TGTGCCAGCATCCTAGGCATACAACATGGGGCCTACGAGCAGTACTTC
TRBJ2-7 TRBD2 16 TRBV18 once CASSPPVRGGVYEQYF TGTGCCAGCTCACCACCGGTGCGGGGGGGAGTTTACGAGCAGTACTTC
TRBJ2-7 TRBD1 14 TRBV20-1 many CSARGQGGRYEQYF TGCAGTGCTAGAGGACAGGGGGGGAGATACGAGCAGTACTTC
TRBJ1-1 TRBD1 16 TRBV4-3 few CASSQGVGTGVTEAFF TGCGCCAGCAGCCAAGGGGTCGGGACAGGGGTGACTGAAGCTTTCTTT
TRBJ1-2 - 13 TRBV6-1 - CASRDTLNYGYTF TGTGCCAGCCGGGACACCCTTAACTATGGCTACACCTTC
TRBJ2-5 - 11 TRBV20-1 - CKMERQETQYF TGCAAAATGGAGCGTCAAGAGACCCAGTACTTC
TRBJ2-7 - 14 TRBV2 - CASSDLTAVYEQYF TGTGCCAGCAGCGACCTGACGGCGGTTTACGAGCAGTACTTC
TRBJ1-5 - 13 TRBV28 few CASSISHRQPQHF TGTGCCAGCAGTATATCCCACAGACAGCCCCAGCATTTT
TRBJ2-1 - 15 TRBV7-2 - CASSLGRALTSEQFF TGTGCCAGCAGCTTAGGCAGAGCGCTAACAAGTGAGCAGTTCTTC
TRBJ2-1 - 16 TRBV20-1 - CSARDLPAANSYEQFF TGCAGTGCTAGAGACCTTCCAGCGGCGAACTCCTACGAGCAGTTCTTC
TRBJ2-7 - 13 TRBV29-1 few CSVEKNQGVEQYF TGCAGCGTTGAAAAAAATCAAGGTGTCGAGCAGTACTTC
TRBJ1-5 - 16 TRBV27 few CASKLGGAGEGQPQHF TGTGCCAGCAAGTTGGGTGGGGCAGGGGAAGGTCAGCCCCAGCATTTT
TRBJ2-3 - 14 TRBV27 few CASSGPGPTDTQYF TGTGCCAGCAGTGGTCCGGGCCCGACAGATACGCAGTATTTT
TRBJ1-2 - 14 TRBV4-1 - CASSQDMRDYGYTF TGCGCCAGCAGCCAAGATATGAGGGACTACGGCTACACCTTC
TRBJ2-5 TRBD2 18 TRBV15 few CATSSRGRVAGLQETQYF TGTGCCACCAGCAGCAGGGGACGCGTAGCGGGACTTCAAGAGACCCAGTACTTC